The 5 T cell receptor beta chains below come from one sample, sequenced in a study of cytomegalovirus exposure and HLA in healthy donors. Vbeta (60) and Jbeta (13) primers were used in the PCR. Measured with immunoSEQ multiplex PCR; TCRdb has only the in-frame clones, and not every one. Found here are 160,000 or so clones, roughly 85% of them singletons; the top ten hold around 0.74%. Material: PBMCs. Receptor source: a woman in her thirties or forties in good health and CMV-seronegative.

V usage is TRBV2 and J usage is TRBJ2-3; 10 bases map to TRBD1. The V gene's germline CDR1 is SNHLY and CDR2 FYNNEI. This CDR3 contains 16 residues. The ends lost 6 bases at V and 4 bases at J; junction bases unmatched: 10. CDR3 loop: CASSQGWTGGADTQYF. The CDR3 nucleotides are TGTGCCAGCAGCCAGGGGTGGACAGGGGGGGCAGATACGCAGTATTTT.

V and J are TRBV7-9 and TRBJ1-1, with a tentative D call TRBD1 (6 bases). Germline V gene sequence: CDR1 SEHNR, CDR2 FQNEAQ (reference sequence). Trimming removed 3 bases from V and 5 bases from J, with 10 bases in between. The CDR3 is made up of 13 amino acids. The CDR3 DNA follows: TGTGCCAGCAGCTTGACAAGGGGGACTGAAGCTTTCTTT. This codes for CASSLTRGTEAFF.

This clone was picked up a small number of times. The chain combines TRBV7-8 with TRBJ2-1; perhaps TRBD2 as D (6 bases). Germline loops: CDR1 SGHVS, CDR2 FQNEAQ. V gave up 8 bases and J gave up 15 bases, with 17 bases separating them. The CDR3 sequence is 11 residues long. The CDR3 bases are TGTGCCAGCGGATCTAGCCGGGGGTTGTTCTTC. This sequence encodes CASGSSRGLFF.

The chain uses TRBV6-4 and TRBJ2-7; unclear D gene. Trimming removed 7 bases at V and 0 bases at J, with 13 bases between. The CDR3 consists of 14 residues. Germline loops: CDR1 MRHNA, CDR2 SNTAGT. Written as DNA, the CDR3 is TGTGCCAGCACCCCAGTGAGGTTCTCCTACGAGCAGTACTTC. It yields the protein CASTPVRFSYEQYF.

The V call is TRBV15, the J call TRBJ2-5, with 8 nucleotides matching TRBD1. The CDR3 spans 15 residues. Germline trimming cut 8 bases from V and 4 bases from J; bases unmatched to any gene: 12. Germline V gives CDR1 LNHNV, CDR2 YYDKDF (reference sequence). In DNA form, the CDR3 reads TGTGCCACCGCTCCGGACAGGGTGACGGGAGAGACCCAGTACTTC. The encoded protein is CATAPDRVTGETQYF.